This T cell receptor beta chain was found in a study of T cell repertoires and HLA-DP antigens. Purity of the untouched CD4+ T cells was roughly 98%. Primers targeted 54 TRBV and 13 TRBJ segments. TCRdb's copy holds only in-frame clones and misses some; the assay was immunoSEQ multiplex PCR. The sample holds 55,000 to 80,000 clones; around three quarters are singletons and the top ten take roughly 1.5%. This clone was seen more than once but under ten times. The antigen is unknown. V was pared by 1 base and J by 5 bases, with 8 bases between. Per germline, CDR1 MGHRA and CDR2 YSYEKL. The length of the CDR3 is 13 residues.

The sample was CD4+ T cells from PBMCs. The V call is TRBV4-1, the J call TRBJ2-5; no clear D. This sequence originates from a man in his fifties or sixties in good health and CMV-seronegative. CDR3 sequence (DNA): TGCGCCAGCAGCCAAGCCCCCTGGGAGACCCAGTACTTC. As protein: CASSQAPWETQYF.